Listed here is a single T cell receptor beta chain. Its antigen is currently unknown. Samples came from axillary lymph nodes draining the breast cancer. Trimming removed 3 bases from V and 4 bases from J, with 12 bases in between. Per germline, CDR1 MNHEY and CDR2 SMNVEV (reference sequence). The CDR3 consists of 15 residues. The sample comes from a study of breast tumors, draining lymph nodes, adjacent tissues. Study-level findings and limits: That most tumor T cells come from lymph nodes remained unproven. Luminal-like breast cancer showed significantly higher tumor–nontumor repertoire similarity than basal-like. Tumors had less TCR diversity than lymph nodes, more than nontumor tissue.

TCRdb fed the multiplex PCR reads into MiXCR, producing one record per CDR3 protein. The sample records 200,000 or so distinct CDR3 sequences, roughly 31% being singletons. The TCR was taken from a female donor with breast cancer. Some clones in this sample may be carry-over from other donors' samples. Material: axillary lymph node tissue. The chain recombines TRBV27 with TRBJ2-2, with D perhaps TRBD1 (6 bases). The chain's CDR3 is CASSLNGQPTGELFF. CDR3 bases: TGTGCCAGCAGTTTGAACGGACAGCCCACCGGGGAGCTGTTTTTT.